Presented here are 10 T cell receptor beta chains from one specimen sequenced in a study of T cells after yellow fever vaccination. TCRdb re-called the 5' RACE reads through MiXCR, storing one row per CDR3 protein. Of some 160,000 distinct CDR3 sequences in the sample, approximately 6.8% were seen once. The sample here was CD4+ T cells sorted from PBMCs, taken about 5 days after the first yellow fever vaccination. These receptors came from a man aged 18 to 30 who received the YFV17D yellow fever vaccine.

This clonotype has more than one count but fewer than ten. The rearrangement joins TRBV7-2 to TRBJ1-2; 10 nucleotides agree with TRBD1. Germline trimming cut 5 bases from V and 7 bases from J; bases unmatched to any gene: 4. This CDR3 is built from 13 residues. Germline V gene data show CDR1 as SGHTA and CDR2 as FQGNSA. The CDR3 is CASSGGTGAGYTF. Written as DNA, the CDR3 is TGTGCCAGCAGCGGGGGGACAGGGGCTGGCTACACCTTC. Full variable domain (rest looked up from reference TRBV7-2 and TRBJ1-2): GAGVSQSPSNKVTEKGKDVELRCDPISGHTALYWYRQSLGQGLEFLIYFQGNSAPDKSGLPSDRFSAERTGGSVSTLTIQRTQQEDSAVYLCASSGGTGAGYTFGSGTRLTVV.

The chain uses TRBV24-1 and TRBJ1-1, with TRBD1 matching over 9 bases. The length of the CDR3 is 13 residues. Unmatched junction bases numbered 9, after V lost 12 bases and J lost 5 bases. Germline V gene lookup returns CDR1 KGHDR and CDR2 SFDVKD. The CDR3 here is CASRGQGTTEAFF. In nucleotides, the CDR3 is TGTGCCTCTCGGGGACAGGGAACTACTGAAGCTTTCTTT.

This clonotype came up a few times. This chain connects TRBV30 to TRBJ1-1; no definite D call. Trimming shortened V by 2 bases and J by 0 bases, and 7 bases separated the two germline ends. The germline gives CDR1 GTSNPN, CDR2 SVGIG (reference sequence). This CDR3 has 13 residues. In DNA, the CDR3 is TGTGCCTGGAGTTTAACAGTGAACACTGAAGCTTTCTTT. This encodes CAWSLTVNTEAFF.

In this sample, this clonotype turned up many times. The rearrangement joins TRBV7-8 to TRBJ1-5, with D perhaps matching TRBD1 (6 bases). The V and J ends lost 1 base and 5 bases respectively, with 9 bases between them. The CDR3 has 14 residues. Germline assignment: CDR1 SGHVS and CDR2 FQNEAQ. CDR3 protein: CASSLDRAYQPQHF. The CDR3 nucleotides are TGTGCCAGCAGCTTAGACAGGGCCTATCAGCCCCAGCATTTT.

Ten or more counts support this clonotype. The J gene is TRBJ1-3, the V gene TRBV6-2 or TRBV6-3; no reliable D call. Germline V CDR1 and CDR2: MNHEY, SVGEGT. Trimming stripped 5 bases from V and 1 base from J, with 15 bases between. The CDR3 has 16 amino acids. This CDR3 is CASSETLRPSGNTIYF. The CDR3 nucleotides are TGTGCCAGCAGTGAGACCCTACGACCGTCTGGAAACACCATATATTTT.

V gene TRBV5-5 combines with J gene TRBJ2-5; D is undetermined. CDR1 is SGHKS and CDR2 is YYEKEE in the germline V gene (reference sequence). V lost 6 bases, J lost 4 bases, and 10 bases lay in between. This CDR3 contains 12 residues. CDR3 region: CASIPETETQYF. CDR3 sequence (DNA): TGTGCCAGCATCCCAGAGACAGAGACCCAGTACTTC.

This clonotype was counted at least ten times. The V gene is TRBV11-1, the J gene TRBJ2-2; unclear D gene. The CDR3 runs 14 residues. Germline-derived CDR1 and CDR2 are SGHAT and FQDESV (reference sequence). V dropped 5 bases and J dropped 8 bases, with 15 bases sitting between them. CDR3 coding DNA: TGTGCCAGCAGCCCCTCGGTGGTCTTTGGGGAGCTGTTTTTT. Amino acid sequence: CASSPSVVFGELFF.

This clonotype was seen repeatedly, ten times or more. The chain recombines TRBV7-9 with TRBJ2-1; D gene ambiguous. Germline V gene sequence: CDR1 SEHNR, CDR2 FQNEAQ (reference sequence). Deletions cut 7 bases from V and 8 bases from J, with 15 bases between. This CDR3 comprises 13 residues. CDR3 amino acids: CASTWAGNDEQFF. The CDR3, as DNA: TGTGCCAGCACATGGGCAGGAAACGATGAGCAGTTCTTC.

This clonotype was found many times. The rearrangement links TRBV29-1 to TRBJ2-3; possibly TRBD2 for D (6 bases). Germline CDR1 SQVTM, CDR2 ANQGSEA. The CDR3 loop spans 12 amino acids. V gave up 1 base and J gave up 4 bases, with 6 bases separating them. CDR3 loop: CSVEVAADTQYF. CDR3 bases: TGCAGCGTTGAAGTAGCGGCAGATACGCAGTATTTT.

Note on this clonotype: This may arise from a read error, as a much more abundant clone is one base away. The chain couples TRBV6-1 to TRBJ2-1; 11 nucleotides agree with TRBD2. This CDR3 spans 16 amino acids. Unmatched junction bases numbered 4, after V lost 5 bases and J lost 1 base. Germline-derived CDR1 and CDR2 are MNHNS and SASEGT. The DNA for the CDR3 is TGTGCCAGCAGTAGACTAGCGGGAAAGTCCTACAATGAGCAGTTCTTC. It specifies CASSRLAGKSYNEQFF.